These T cell receptor beta chains were read from a single sample in a study of T cell changes during pregnancy in multiple sclerosis. Libraries were prepared by immunoSEQ multiplex PCR; TCRdb keeps only in-frame clonotypes and omits some of them. The sample shows roughly 63,000 clones, 93% of them seen only once. Sequencing was performed on CD8+ T cells from peripheral blood mononuclear cells, taken in the second trimester of pregnancy. All receptors come from a female donor with multiple sclerosis, enrolled in a pregnancy study. Each CDR3 is given with its conserved first and last residue. The D gene is left open where the match is weak. The size field is filled for only some rows; it gives once, few, many or a size class.

cdr3_length j_call d_call clone_size v_call cdr3_aa cdr3_nt
13 TRBJ1-1 NA NA TRBV5-4 CASSLVVRGEAFF TGTGCCAGCAGCTTGGTTGTCAGGGGCGAAGCTTTCTTT
17 TRBJ2-5 TRBD1 NA TRBV30 CACDPWGSAGQGETQYF TGTGCCTGCGACCCGTGGGGTTCGGCGGGACAGGGGGAGACCCAGTACTTC
16 TRBJ1-2 NA once TRBV15 CATSRAGRNPNYGYTF TGTGCCACCAGCAGAGCGGGGAGAAATCCTAACTATGGCTACACCTTC
19 TRBJ2-1 TRBD2 NA TRBV5-3 CARSLPGLAGGPDDNEQFF TGTGCCAGAAGCTTGCCGGGACTAGCGGGAGGGCCTGACGACAATGAGCAGTTCTTC
16 TRBJ2-7 NA NA TRBV5-4 CASSLAGPASSYEQYF TGTGCCAGCAGCTTGGCTGGGCCGGCGAGCTCCTACGAGCAGTACTTC
18 TRBJ1-1 TRBD1 NA TRBV25-1 CASSEYYRGPGGYAEAFF TGTGCCAGCAGTGAATACTACAGGGGGCCGGGTGGGTACGCTGAAGCTTTCTTT
17 TRBJ2-1 TRBD2 NA TRBV27 CASSWGLAGERYNEQFF TGTGCCAGCAGTTGGGGACTAGCGGGAGAGAGGTACAATGAGCAGTTCTTC
17 TRBJ2-3 TRBD2 NA TRBV7-6 CASSLVASGGAGDTQYF TGTGCCAGCAGCTTAGTTGCTAGCGGGGGGGCAGGAGATACGCAGTATTTT
13 TRBJ2-7 NA once TRBV18 CASSPDSSYEQYF TGTGCCAGCTCACCCGACAGTTCCTACGAGCAGTACTTC
15 TRBJ1-5 TRBD1 NA TRBV9 CASSASGTGGQPQHF TGTGCCAGCAGCGCGTCCGGGACAGGGGGTCAGCCCCAGCATTTT
18 TRBJ2-1 NA NA TRBV14 CASSQVSWAVGSYNEQFF TGTGCCAGCAGCCAAGTATCGTGGGCCGTGGGCTCCTACAATGAGCAGTTCTTC
15 TRBJ1-3 TRBD1 NA TRBV2 CASSEWTGTGNTIYF TGTGCCAGCAGTGAGTGGACAGGGACTGGAAACACCATATATTTT
16 TRBJ2-3 TRBD2 NA TRBV9 CASSVVGEGLSDTQYF TGTGCCAGCAGCGTAGTCGGGGAGGGTCTTTCAGATACGCAGTATTTT